Detailed here is one T cell receptor (beta chain). The repertoire was sequenced with immunoSEQ multiplex PCR; TCRdb's copy has only in-frame clones and lacks some. The data show under 90,000 clones, about 96% seen once. CDR3 length: 15 amino acids. Per the germline V gene, CDR1 is SGHRS and CDR2 is YFSETQ. Trimming cost V 3 bases and J 1 base, with 12 bases left between them. The sample originates from a study of technical replicates of blood from four donors. Specimen: T cells isolated from PBMCs. The receptor comes from a human donor in good health. V usage is TRBV5-1 and J usage is TRBJ2-3; the D gene is possibly TRBD2 (6 bases). DNA for the CDR3: TGCGCCAGCAGCTCCCTCGGCGGGGGCACAGATACGCAGTATTTT. Protein: CASSSLGGGTDTQYF.